Listed here are 26 T cell receptor beta chains from one sample, sequenced in a study of cytomegalovirus exposure and HLA in healthy donors. PCR used 60 Vbeta primers and 13 Jbeta primers. TCRdb keeps only in-frame clones here, not all; method: immunoSEQ multiplex PCR. Of 40,000 to 55,000 clones in the sample, around two thirds are singletons; the top ten hold roughly 3.3%. The sample consisted of PBMCs. All receptors derive from a woman in her thirties in good health and CMV-seronegative.

This clone was seen a few times. The chain is built from TRBV5-3 and TRBJ1-4, with a weak D call TRBD1 (6 bases). TRBV5-3 is known as an ORF, though its function is uncertain. Trimming removed 4 bases at V and 2 bases at J, with 15 bases between. This CDR3 comprises 16 residues. CDR3 residues: CARSRLRDTTNEKLFF. The CDR3 bases are TGTGCCAGAAGCAGACTCCGGGACACGACTAATGAAAAACTGTTTTTT.

The gene calls are TRBV7-8 and TRBJ2-1, with 7 positions matching TRBD2. The V segment lost 5 bases and the J segment 10 bases; nucleotides outside the gene matches: 17. Germline V gene lookup returns CDR1 SGHVS and CDR2 FQNEAQ. The CDR3 spans 16 residues. Here the CDR3 reads CASSQPLFGGEPEQFF. Here the CDR3 DNA reads TGTGCCAGCAGCCAGCCCCTATTTGGGGGGGAGCCGGAGCAGTTCTTC.

This sequence joins TRBV30 and TRBJ2-7; D is undetermined. CDR3 length: 16 amino acids. Germline V gene lookup returns CDR1 GTSNPN and CDR2 SVGIG (reference sequence). V gave up 1 base and J gave up 3 bases, with 19 bases separating them. CDR3 nucleotides: TGTGCCTGGAGTGGGAGCATCGGTCCTTGGGTCTACGAGCAGTACTTC. Translating it yields CAWSGSIGPWVYEQYF.

The table lists this clone with many counts. This rearrangement joins TRBV10-1 to TRBJ2-2, with D maybe TRBD2 (5 bases). CDR1 and CDR2 (germline): WNHNN, SYGVQD (reference sequence). Deletions cut 4 bases from V and 0 bases from J, with 6 bases between. CDR3 length: 14 amino acids. CDR3 bases: TGCGCCAGCAGTGGAGGGCCGAACACCGGGGAGCTGTTTTTT. The encoded protein is CASSGGPNTGELFF.

This chain uses TRBV30 with TRBJ1-6; 9 positions match TRBD1. V lost 2 bases and J lost 3; bases outside the gene matches: 5. Germline V lookup: CDR1 GTSNPN, CDR2 SVGIG (reference sequence). The CDR3 contains 16 residues. The DNA of the CDR3 is TGTGCCTGGAGTTCGACAGGGGGTCTCTATAATTCACCCCTCCACTTT. It codes for CAWSSTGGLYNSPLHF.

This clone was detected only a few times. The rearrangement uses TRBV6-5 and TRBJ1-4; 7 positions match TRBD1. Trimming at V came to 0 bases and at J to 6 bases, leaving 4 bases not matched to a gene. Per germline, CDR1 MNHEY and CDR2 SVGAGI. CDR3 length: 15 residues. The CDR3 region is CASSYSRQGDEKLFF. In DNA, the CDR3 is TGTGCCAGCAGTTACTCACGGCAGGGGGATGAAAAACTGTTTTTT.

The gene calls are TRBV4-1 and TRBJ2-4, with TRBD2 as a possible D gene (5 bases). V gave up 0 bases and J gave up 9 bases, with 15 bases separating them. CDR3 length: 15 residues. Germline CDR1 and CDR2: MGHRA and YSYEKL. This CDR3 is CASSQDVGVTSIQYF. The CDR3 region has the DNA TGCGCCAGCAGCCAAGATGTTGGGGTCACTAGCATTCAGTACTTC.

The chain couples TRBV27 to TRBJ1-2; D is unclear. V lost 6 bases and J 4 bases, leaving 9 bases between the germline ends. The CDR3 loop spans 12 amino acids. Germline V gene lookup returns CDR1 MNHEY and CDR2 SMNVEV (reference sequence). Here the CDR3 DNA reads TGTGCCAGCAGCTCCCGGGGCTATGGCTACACCTTC. Its protein is CASSSRGYGYTF.

The chain combines TRBV30 with TRBJ1-4, with D tentatively TRBD1 (5 bases). Per germline, CDR1 GTSNPN and CDR2 SVGIG (reference sequence). The CDR3 spans 15 residues. The V gene lost 1 base and the J gene lost 4 bases, with 13 bases spanning the gap. Written as DNA, the CDR3 is TGTGCCTGGAGTGACATTTGGGGGGTTAATGAAAAACTGTTTTTT. Translated, it gives CAWSDIWGVNEKLFF.

CDR3 in amino acids: CASSHRGVDSPLHF. The DNA of the CDR3 is TGTGCCAGCAGCCACAGGGGAGTTGATTCACCCCTCCACTTT. V and J are TRBV6-5 and TRBJ1-6; 7 bases map to TRBD1. Germline lookup yields CDR1 MNHEY and CDR2 SVGAGI. Germline trimming cut 6 bases from V and 8 bases from J; bases unmatched to any gene: 7. The CDR3 is made up of 14 amino acids.

V usage is TRBV28 and J usage is TRBJ2-4; 7 positions match TRBD2. CDR1 and CDR2 from the germline V gene are MDHEN and SYDVKM. V dropped 4 bases and J dropped 15; count of bases not matched to a gene: 9. This CDR3 region has 12 residues. As DNA, the CDR3 is TGTGCCAGCAGTTCTCCGGGACTATCCTGGTACTTC. It specifies CASSSPGLSWYF.

The chain has TRBV6-1 and TRBJ1-2; TRBD1 agrees at 8 bases. CDR3 length equals 14 residues. Germline lookup yields CDR1 MNHNS and CDR2 SASEGT. J gave up 6 bases and V 6 bases, and 9 bases lay outside the gene matches. This chain's CDR3 is CASRTDRDPDGYTF. The CDR3 DNA follows: TGTGCCAGCAGGACGGACAGGGATCCTGATGGCTACACCTTC.

The chain has TRBV4-1 and TRBJ2-7, with D hard to call. In germline, CDR1 is MGHRA, CDR2 YSYEKL. V dropped 0 bases and J dropped 6 bases, with 12 bases sitting between them. This CDR3 has 14 residues. CDR3 nucleotide sequence: TGCGCCAGCAGCCAAGAGCCCGGTGTAATCGAGCAGTACTTC. Translating it yields CASSQEPGVIEQYF.

The chain joins TRBV4-1 to TRBJ1-1; 10 bases align to TRBD1. J gave up 6 bases and V 4 bases, and 8 bases lay outside the gene matches. The CDR3 contains 15 residues. CDR1 and CDR2 (germline): MGHRA, YSYEKL. As DNA, the CDR3 is TGCGCCAGCAGCCCCATGACAGGGGGCAGGCCTGAAGCTTTCTTT. Translated, it gives CASSPMTGGRPEAFF.

The chain combines TRBV18 with TRBJ2-7; TRBD1 is a possible D gene (5 bases). V lost 3 bases, J lost 0 bases, and 15 bases lay in between. Germline lookup yields CDR1 KGHSH and CDR2 LQKENI. The CDR3 sequence is 16 residues long. CDR3 sequence reads: CASSPWGGASSYEQYF. In nucleotides, the CDR3 is TGTGCCAGCTCACCCTGGGGTGGGGCAAGCTCCTACGAGCAGTACTTC.

The V gene is TRBV6-1, the J gene TRBJ1-5, with 9 nucleotides matching TRBD1. Per the germline V gene, CDR1 is MNHNS and CDR2 is SASEGT. The ends lost 4 bases at V and 4 bases at J; junction bases unmatched: 8. This CDR3 has 16 residues. In DNA, the CDR3 is TGTGCCAGCAGTGGCGCCGGACAGGGGTCTAATCAGCCCCAGCATTTT. Its protein product is CASSGAGQGSNQPQHF.

This clone was seen only a few times. The chain combines TRBV18 with TRBJ1-5, with 7 bases that match TRBD1. The V gene end was trimmed by 3 bases and the J gene end by 2 bases; junction bases not matched to a gene: 7. Germline loops: CDR1 KGHSH, CDR2 LQKENI. The CDR3 is made up of 16 amino acids. CDR3: CASSPNEGAGNQPQHF. As DNA, the CDR3 is TGTGCCAGCTCACCCAACGAGGGGGCAGGCAATCAGCCCCAGCATTTT.

V and J are TRBV29-1 and TRBJ1-1; 7 bases map to TRBD1. This CDR3 region has 13 residues. The V gene's germline CDR1 is SQVTM and CDR2 ANQGSEA. The ends lost 6 bases at V and 8 bases at J; junction bases unmatched: 12. This chain's CDR3 is CSVRDREAGEAFF. CDR3 nucleotides: TGCAGCGTCCGAGACAGGGAAGCTGGCGAAGCTTTCTTT. Complete variable domain (other parts from reference TRBV29-1 and TRBJ1-1): SAVISQKPSRDICQRGTSLTIQCQVDSQVTMMFWYRQQPGQSLTLIATANQGSEATYESGFVIDKFPISRPNLTFSTLTVSNMSPEDSSIYLCSVRDREAGEAFFGQGTRLTVV.

This chain connects TRBV5-1 to TRBJ2-7; no clear D gene. Germline assignment: CDR1 SGHRS and CDR2 YFSETQ. The germline V and J ends were trimmed by 4 bases and 5 bases, with 19 bases remaining between them. The CDR3 extends over 15 amino acids. In DNA form, the CDR3 reads TGCGCCAGCAGCCCAGTCCCCCAGGCGACCAACGAGCAGTACTTC. This gives the protein CASSPVPQATNEQYF.

In this sample, this clone turned up once. This rearrangement joins TRBV28 to TRBJ2-5, with 7 bases lining up with TRBD2. Losses at the gene ends were 5 bases for V and 0 bases for J; bases not matched to a gene: 9. The CDR3 is 16 amino acids. Germline-derived CDR1 and CDR2 are MDHEN and SYDVKM. This CDR3 is CASSLPLSGNQETQYF. In DNA form, the CDR3 reads TGTGCCAGCAGTCTCCCCCTGAGCGGGAACCAAGAGACCCAGTACTTC.

This clone has a handful of counts. The rearrangement joins TRBV7-6 to TRBJ2-7; D perhaps matches TRBD2 (6 bases). The V end lost 4 bases, the J end lost 0 bases, and 13 bases lay between the germline ends. CDR1 SGHVS and CDR2 FNYEAQ come from the germline V gene. This CDR3 spans 15 amino acids. The CDR3 region has the DNA TGTGCCAGCAGCTCCCTTGCGGGGAGCTCCTACGAGCAGTACTTC. Translation gives CASSSLAGSSYEQYF.

This chain links TRBV9 with TRBJ1-5; no definite D call. With 6 bases removed from V and 3 bases from J, the gap between germline ends came to 13 bases. CDR1 and CDR2 (germline): SGDLS, YYNGEE. CDR3 length: 14 residues. CDR3 bases: TGTGCCAGCAACAGAGAGAGATACAATCAGCCCCAGCATTTT. Its protein is CASNRERYNQPQHF.

This clone was seen a handful of times. The CDR3, as DNA: TGTGCCAGCAGCCTTGGACTAGCACGCGCAGATACGCAGTATTTT. Protein sequence: CASSLGLARADTQYF. This chain uses TRBV7-2 with TRBJ2-3; 8 nucleotides match TRBD2. The V and J ends lost 5 bases and 4 bases, in that order; junction bases with no gene match: 8. The CDR3 spans 15 residues. Germline assignment: CDR1 SGHTA and CDR2 FQGNSA.

This chain links TRBV7-2 with TRBJ1-5; TRBD1 agrees at 7 bases. Germline V gene data show CDR1 as SGHTA and CDR2 as FQGNSA. The CDR3 contains 15 residues. With 2 bases clipped from V and 5 bases from J, the junction kept 6 bases outside the gene matches. CDR3 protein: CASSLWDSAYQPQHF. The CDR3 DNA is TGTGCCAGCAGCTTATGGGACAGTGCTTATCAGCCCCAGCATTTT.

This clone was observed a handful of times. The J gene is TRBJ1-1, the V gene TRBV10-1; D is possibly TRBD1 (5 bases). V was clipped by 7 bases and J by 6 bases, with 15 bases between them. Germline CDR1 WNHNN, CDR2 SYGVQD (reference sequence). The CDR3 spans 13 residues. The CDR3 bases are TGCGCCAGCACAGGGTCGGTTGGCGCTGAAGCTTTCTTT. As protein: CASTGSVGAEAFF.

This chain joins TRBV30 and TRBJ2-7; 11 nucleotides agree with TRBD1. After removal of 1 base from V and 4 bases from J, the junction contained 12 bases not matched to a gene. CDR3 length: 17 residues. Germline V gene data show CDR1 as GTSNPN and CDR2 as SVGIG (reference sequence). Written as DNA, the CDR3 is TGTGCCTGGAGTGCAACTGGGGTGCGGGACAGGGGGTACGAGCAGTACTTC. The encoded protein is CAWSATGVRDRGYEQYF.